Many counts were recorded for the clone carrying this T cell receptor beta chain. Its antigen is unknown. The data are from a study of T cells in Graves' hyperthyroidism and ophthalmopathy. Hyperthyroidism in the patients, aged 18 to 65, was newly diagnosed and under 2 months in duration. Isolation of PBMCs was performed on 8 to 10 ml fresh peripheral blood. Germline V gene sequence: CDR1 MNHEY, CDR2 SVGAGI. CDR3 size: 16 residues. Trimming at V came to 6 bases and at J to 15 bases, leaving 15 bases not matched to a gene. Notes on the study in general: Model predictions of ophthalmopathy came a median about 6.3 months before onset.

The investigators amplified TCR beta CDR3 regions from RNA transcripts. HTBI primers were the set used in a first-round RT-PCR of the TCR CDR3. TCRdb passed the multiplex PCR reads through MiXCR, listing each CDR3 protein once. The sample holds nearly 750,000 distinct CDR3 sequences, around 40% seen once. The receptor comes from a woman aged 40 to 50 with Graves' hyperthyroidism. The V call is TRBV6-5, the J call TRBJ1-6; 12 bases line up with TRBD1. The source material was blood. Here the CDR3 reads CASSREAPGQGANLHF. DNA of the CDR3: TGTGCCAGCAGCCGCGAAGCTCCGGGACAGGGGGCTAACCTCCACTTT.